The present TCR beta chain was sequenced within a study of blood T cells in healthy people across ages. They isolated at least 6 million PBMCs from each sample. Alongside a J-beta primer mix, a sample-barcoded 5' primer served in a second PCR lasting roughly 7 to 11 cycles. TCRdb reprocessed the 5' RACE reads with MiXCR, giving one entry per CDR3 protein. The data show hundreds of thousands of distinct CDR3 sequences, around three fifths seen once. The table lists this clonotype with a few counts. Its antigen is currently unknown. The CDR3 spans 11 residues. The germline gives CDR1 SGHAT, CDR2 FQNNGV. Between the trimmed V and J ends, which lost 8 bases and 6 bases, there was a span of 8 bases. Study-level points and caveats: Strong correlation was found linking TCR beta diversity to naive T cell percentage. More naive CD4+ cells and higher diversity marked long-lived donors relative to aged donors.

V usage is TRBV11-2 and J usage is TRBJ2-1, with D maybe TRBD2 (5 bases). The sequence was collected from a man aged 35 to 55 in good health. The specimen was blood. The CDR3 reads CASFAGNEQFF. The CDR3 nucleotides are TGTGCCAGCTTCGCGGGCAATGAGCAGTTCTTC.